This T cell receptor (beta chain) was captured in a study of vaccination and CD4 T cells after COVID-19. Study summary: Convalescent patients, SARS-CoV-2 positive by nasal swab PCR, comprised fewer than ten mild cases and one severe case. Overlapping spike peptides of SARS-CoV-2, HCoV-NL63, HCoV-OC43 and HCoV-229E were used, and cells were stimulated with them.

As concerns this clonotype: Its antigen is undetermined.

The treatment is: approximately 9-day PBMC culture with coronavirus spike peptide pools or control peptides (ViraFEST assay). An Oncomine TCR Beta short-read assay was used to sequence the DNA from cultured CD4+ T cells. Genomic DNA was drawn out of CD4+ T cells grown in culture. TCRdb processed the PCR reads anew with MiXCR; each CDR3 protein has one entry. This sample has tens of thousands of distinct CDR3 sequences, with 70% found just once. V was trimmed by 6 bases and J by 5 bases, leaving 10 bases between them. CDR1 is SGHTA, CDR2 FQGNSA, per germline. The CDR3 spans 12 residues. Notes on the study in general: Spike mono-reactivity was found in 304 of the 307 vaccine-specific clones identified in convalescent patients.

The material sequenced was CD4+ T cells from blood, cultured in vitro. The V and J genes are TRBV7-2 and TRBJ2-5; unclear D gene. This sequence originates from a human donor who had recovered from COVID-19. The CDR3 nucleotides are TGTGCCAGCAGTATACTCACCGAGACCCAGTACTTC. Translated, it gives CASSILTETQYF. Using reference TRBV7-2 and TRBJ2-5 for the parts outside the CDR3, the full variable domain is GAGVSQSPSNKVTEKGKDVELRCDPISGHTALYWYRQSLGQGLEFLIYFQGNSAPDKSGLPSDRFSAERTGGSVSTLTIQRTQQEDSAVYLCASSILTETQYFGPGTRLLVL.